This TCR beta chain is drawn from a study of response to subunit inactivated influenza vaccine. Study-level points and caveats: Seasonal influenza vaccination, on each occasion, was suggested by the authors to recruit few new T cells.

TCRdb called the RT-PCR reads again in MiXCR, with one record for every CDR3 protein. The data hold over 150,000 distinct CDR3 sequences, with 14% observed a single time. Note on this clonotype: What it binds is unknown.

This clonotype originated in a man over 45 who received an inactivated influenza vaccine. Sample: CD8+ T cells sorted from PBMCs, taken around 5 days after vaccination.

CDR3 in amino acids: CASSVDKRLNTGELFF. Here the CDR3 DNA reads TGTGCCAGCAGCGTAGACAAGCGCCTGAACACCGGGGAGCTGTTTTTT. The chain carries TRBV9 and TRBJ2-2; the D is unclear. In germline, CDR1 is SGDLS, CDR2 YYNGEE. Trimming left V 0 bases short and J 1 base short, with 10 bases between. The CDR3 has 16 amino acids.